Listed below are T cell receptor beta chains from one sample, sequenced in a study of T cell responses to AZD1222 COVID-19 vaccine. Method: immunoSEQ multiplex PCR; TCRdb's copy keeps in-frame clones and lacks some. In the table there are 35,000 or so clones, roughly 89% of which are singletons. Sequenced here: peripheral blood, sampled on day 0 of AZD1222 vaccination. These receptors originate from an adult in good health. The CDR3 runs from the conserved cysteine through the conserved F or W. Fields, in order: V gene, D gene, clone size, J gene, CDR3 DNA, CDR3 protein. The D gene is left open where the match is weak. Part of the rows lack a size; the others show once, few, many or a class for expanded clones.

V: TRBV7-3
D: -
size: -
J: TRBJ1-1
DNA: TGTGCCAGCAGCTTAACCGGTGGGATAAACACTGAAGCTTTCTTT
CDR3: CASSLTGGINTEAFF

V: TRBV5-5
D: -
size: -
J: TRBJ1-5
DNA: TGTGCCAGCAGCTTATGGGCTTCGGGCGGTCAGCCCCAGCATTTT
CDR3: CASSLWASGGQPQHF

V: TRBV28
D: TRBD1
size: -
J: TRBJ2-7
DNA: TGTGCCAGCAGTTTAGGGCGGACAGGCTCCTACGAGCAGTACTTC
CDR3: CASSLGRTGSYEQYF

V: TRBV6-4
D: -
size: -
J: TRBJ2-2
DNA: TGTGCCACCTCGACAGGGAACACCGGGGAGCTGTTTTTT
CDR3: CATSTGNTGELFF

V: TRBV7-2
D: -
size: -
J: TRBJ2-2
DNA: TGTGCCAGCAGCTTGACTAGGGCCGGGGAGCTGTTTTTT
CDR3: CASSLTRAGELFF

V: TRBV15
D: -
size: -
J: TRBJ2-2
DNA: TGTGCCACCAGCTCAAGGGAGGGGGGGCCCATCCAGGCCACCGGGGAGCTGTTTTTT
CDR3: CATSSREGGPIQATGELFF

V: TRBV11-1
D: -
size: -
J: TRBJ1-6
DNA: TGTGCCAGCAGCTTAGATTTACAGATGAATTCACCCCTCCACTTT
CDR3: CASSLDLQMNSPLHF

V: TRBV4-2
D: -
size: -
J: TRBJ2-7
DNA: TGTGCCAGCAGCCAGCCCGACGGGGCAACCTACGAGCAGTACTTC
CDR3: CASSQPDGATYEQYF

V: TRBV15
D: -
size: -
J: TRBJ1-6
DNA: TGTGCCACCAGCAGAAGCACCACAGGTATGAATTCACCCCTCCACTTT
CDR3: CATSRSTTGMNSPLHF

V: TRBV4-3
D: -
size: -
J: TRBJ2-2
DNA: TGCGCCAGCAGCCAAGCGTTTACGGGCACCCCCGGGGAGCTGTTTTTT
CDR3: CASSQAFTGTPGELFF

V: TRBV4-1
D: -
size: -
J: TRBJ1-4
DNA: TGCGCCAGCAGCCAAGCCAGCGGACAGCTCGAAAAACTGTTTTTT
CDR3: CASSQASGQLEKLFF

V: TRBV5-5
D: -
size: -
J: TRBJ2-7
DNA: TGTGCCAGCAGCTTGGGTCTTGTCCTCGAGGAGTACTTC
CDR3: CASSLGLVLEEYF

V: TRBV18
D: -
size: -
J: TRBJ1-2
DNA: TGTGCCAGCTCCCCCTCCGAGGGGTTTACTAACTATGGCTACACCTTC
CDR3: CASSPSEGFTNYGYTF

V: TRBV5-6
D: -
size: -
J: TRBJ1-2
DNA: TGTGCCAGCAGCTTGGAGGTGGCTAACTATGGCTACACCTTC
CDR3: CASSLEVANYGYTF

V: TRBV10-3
D: TRBD1
size: -
J: TRBJ1-5
DNA: TGTGCCATCAGTTCGGACAGGGTGGTTGACCAGCCCCAGCATTTT
CDR3: CAISSDRVVDQPQHF

V: TRBV20-1
D: -
size: -
J: TRBJ2-1
DNA: TGCAGTGCTAGTAAAGATTCGGGCGGCGCTACCTACAATGAGCAGTTCTTC
CDR3: CSASKDSGGATYNEQFF

V: TRBV6-1
D: -
size: -
J: TRBJ2-1
DNA: TGTGCCAGCAGTGAAGCGTTCACCTACAATGAGCAGTTCTTC
CDR3: CASSEAFTYNEQFF

V: TRBV5-1
D: -
size: -
J: TRBJ2-7
DNA: TGCGCCAGCAGCTCGGACGGCACGAGCTCCTACGAGCAGTACTTC
CDR3: CASSSDGTSSYEQYF

V: TRBV5-6
D: TRBD2
size: -
J: TRBJ2-7
DNA: TGTGCCAGCAGTTTCGGGGGGTTCGAGCAGTACTTC
CDR3: CASSFGGFEQYF

V: TRBV6-5
D: -
size: -
J: TRBJ2-7
DNA: TGTGCCAGCAGTTCGACTGCGACATACGAGCAGTACTTC
CDR3: CASSSTATYEQYF

V: TRBV5-8
D: TRBD2
size: -
J: TRBJ2-7
DNA: TGTGCCAGCAGCGAACTCAAATTTACTAGCGGGGGGTACGAGCAGTACTTC
CDR3: CASSELKFTSGGYEQYF

V: TRBV19
D: -
size: -
J: TRBJ1-4
DNA: TGTGCCAGTAGTAGGCAGGGTATAGAACTGTTTTTT
CDR3: CASSRQGIELFF

V: TRBV5-1
D: -
size: -
J: TRBJ2-3
DNA: TGCGCCAGCAGCTTCTGGGGGGGACAGATAAGCACAGATACGCAGTATTTT
CDR3: CASSFWGGQISTDTQYF

V: TRBV11-2
D: TRBD2
size: -
J: TRBJ2-7
DNA: TGTGCCAGCAGCGTGGGAGGGGCCGGCGAGCAGTACTTC
CDR3: CASSVGGAGEQYF

V: TRBV7-2
D: -
size: -
J: TRBJ1-4
DNA: TGTGCCAGCAGCTTAGGAGGGCTAAGTGAAAAACTGTTTTTT
CDR3: CASSLGGLSEKLFF

V: TRBV5-5
D: -
size: -
J: TRBJ2-2
DNA: TGTGCCAGCAGCTTGTCGTTAGTGGGAAGCACCGGGGAGCTGTTTTTT
CDR3: CASSLSLVGSTGELFF

V: TRBV27
D: -
size: -
J: TRBJ2-3
DNA: TGTGCCAGCAGTTTATCCCCACCGGGACACTTTACAGATACGCAGTATTTT
CDR3: CASSLSPPGHFTDTQYF

V: TRBV28
D: TRBD1
size: -
J: TRBJ2-1
DNA: TGTGCCAGCAACCAAACCCCGGGACAGCCCTACAATGAGCAGTTCTTC
CDR3: CASNQTPGQPYNEQFF

V: TRBV2
D: -
size: -
J: TRBJ1-1
DNA: TGTGCCAGCAGCCGTCTGGGTGTGGGGGGTACTGAAGCTTTCTTT
CDR3: CASSRLGVGGTEAFF

V: TRBV2
D: -
size: -
J: TRBJ2-1
DNA: TGTGCCAGCAGTGAAATCAATGAGCAGTTCTTC
CDR3: CASSEINEQFF

V: TRBV5-1
D: TRBD1
size: -
J: TRBJ1-4
DNA: TGCGCCAGCAGCTCCACAGGGGACGGTGAAAAACTGTTTTTT
CDR3: CASSSTGDGEKLFF

V: TRBV5-4
D: -
size: -
J: TRBJ2-7
DNA: TGTGCCAGCAGCTTTGCGGGGGAGCAGTACTTC
CDR3: CASSFAGEQYF

V: TRBV4-3
D: -
size: -
J: TRBJ2-1
DNA: TGCGCCAGCAGCCAAGCCCAGAGTCCGTACAATGAGCAGTTCTTC
CDR3: CASSQAQSPYNEQFF

V: TRBV3-1/TRBV3-2
D: TRBD1
size: -
J: TRBJ1-3
DNA: TGTGCCAGCACCCCAAGAAGACAGGGGCGCGGAAACACCATATATTTT
CDR3: CASTPRRQGRGNTIYF

V: TRBV13
D: -
size: -
J: TRBJ1-3
DNA: TGTGCCAGCAGCCAGTGGACAGCTGGAAACACCATATATTTT
CDR3: CASSQWTAGNTIYF

V: TRBV18
D: TRBD1
size: -
J: TRBJ1-1
DNA: TGTGCCAGCTCACCACCGGGACAGGGTTTCAACACTGAAGCTTTCTTT
CDR3: CASSPPGQGFNTEAFF

V: TRBV5-4
D: -
size: -
J: TRBJ2-6
DNA: TGTGCCAGCAGCGGCGGGGTCTCTGGGGCCAACGTCCTGACTTTC
CDR3: CASSGGVSGANVLTF

V: TRBV6-5
D: -
size: once
J: TRBJ1-2
DNA: TGTGCCAGCAGTTACGGGGCAGGGTGGGGCTACACCTTC
CDR3: CASSYGAGWGYTF